The entry below gives a single T cell receptor beta chain sequence along with its context. Its antigen is not identified. V lost 4 bases and J lost 5; bases outside the gene matches: 5. Germline-derived CDR1 and CDR2 are SGHVS and FQNEAQ. The CDR3 covers 16 residues. Sorted out of PBMCs were CD4+ T cells and CD8+ T cells. RNA was isolated and reverse transcribed to cDNA, the sequencing template. The data were produced by immunoSEQ multiplex PCR, yet TCRdb's version contains in-frame clones alone and is incomplete. The sample yields roughly 100,000 clones, approximately 52% seen once. The entry originates in a study of CD8+ T cells in alopecia areata. Study conclusions and caveats: The study found higher clonality in lesional than normal scalp, especially in alopecia totalis/universalis.

This chain links TRBV7-8 with TRBJ2-1; 13 bases fit TRBD2. Sequenced sample: CD4+ T cells sorted from blood. The TCR sequence derives from a human donor in good health. CDR3 sequence reads: CASSSWTSGSDNEQFF. The CDR3 DNA is TGTGCCAGCAGCTCATGGACTAGCGGGAGCGACAATGAGCAGTTCTTC.